Shown below are 7 T cell receptor beta chains from a single sample sequenced in a study of identical twins. TCRdb analysed the 5' RACE reads with MiXCR anew, one entry per CDR3 protein. The profile covers 550,000 to 800,000 distinct CDR3 sequences, with under 8.5% appearing a single time and 1.6% taken by the ten largest. The same sample was also used in a study of yellow fever vaccine responses in identical twins.

Sample: PBMCs. The receptors shown here come from a woman aged 18-29 years in good health.

At least ten counts were recorded for this clonotype. In DNA form, the CDR3 reads TGTGCCATCAGTCCGGGACGGAAGAACACCGGGGAGCTGTTTTTT. It translates to CAISPGRKNTGELFF. The chain employs TRBV10-3 and TRBJ2-2; D tentatively fits TRBD1 or TRBD2 (5 bases each). V lost 5 bases, J lost 1 base, and 11 bases lay in between. Germline assignment: CDR1 ENHRY and CDR2 SYGVKD. The CDR3 has 15 residues.

V usage is TRBV12-5 and J usage is TRBJ2-5; 8 nucleotides line up with TRBD2. CDR3 length: 18 residues. CDR1 is LGHNT, CDR2 FRNRAP, per germline. V lost 0 bases and J lost 4; bases outside the gene matches: 13. CDR3 sequence reads: CASGLVPSGSAKGETQYF. The CDR3 DNA follows: TGTGCTAGTGGTTTGGTACCCAGCGGGAGTGCGAAAGGAGAGACCCAGTACTTC.

The V and J genes are TRBV28 and TRBJ2-4, with D tentatively TRBD2 (6 bases). Between the trimmed V and J ends, which lost 11 bases and 0 bases, there was a span of 26 bases. CDR3 size: 18 residues. Germline CDR1 reads MDHEN; CDR2 reads SYDVKM. In DNA, the CDR3 is TGTGCCCTCAGTTTTCGGGGGACGACCCCTCTAGCCAAAAACATTCAGTACTTC. Residues: CALSFRGTTPLAKNIQYF.

This clonotype was seen at least ten times. The chain combines TRBV14 with TRBJ2-3; D is ambiguous. CDR3 size: 16 residues. Germline V lookup: CDR1 SGHDN, CDR2 FVKESK. The V gene lost 5 bases and the J gene lost 0 bases, with 15 bases spanning the gap. This CDR3 is CASSSRARLSTDTQYF. The CDR3 nucleotides are TGTGCCAGCAGCTCACGGGCGCGGCTTAGCACAGATACGCAGTATTTT.

The CDR3 protein is CATSDASGTQYF. In DNA, the CDR3 is TGTGCCACCAGTGACGCGTCGGGGACCCAGTACTTC. The chain is built from TRBV24-1 and TRBJ2-5; D gene unclear. The CDR3 consists of 12 residues. Between the trimmed V and J ends, which lost 4 bases and 7 bases, there was a span of 9 bases. The germline CDR1 and CDR2 sequences are KGHDR and SFDVKD.

This clonotype was found many times. This sequence joins TRBV2 and TRBJ1-1; D perhaps matches TRBD1 (5 bases). The ends were cut back, 8 bases at V and 11 bases at J, with 15 bases in the middle. The germline V gene encodes CDR1 SNHLY and CDR2 FYNNEI. This CDR3 is 11 amino acids long. The CDR3 DNA reads as TGTGCCAGCCGCCCCGAATGGGGGGCTTTCTTT. It yields the protein CASRPEWGAFF. Based on the CDR3 plus reference TRBV2 and TRBJ1-1, the full variable domain is EPEVTQTPSHQVTQMGQEVILRCVPISNHLYFYWYRQILGQKVEFLVSFYNNEISEKSEIFDDQFSVERPDGSNFTLKIRSTKLEDSAMYFCASRPEWGAFFGQGTRLTVV.

This clonotype has just a few counts. The chain employs TRBV29-1 and TRBJ1-1; the D gene is possibly TRBD1 (5 bases). The CDR3 has 12 residues. Germline-derived CDR1 and CDR2 are SQVTM and ANQGSEA. Trimming cost V 4 bases and J 7 bases, with 13 bases left between them. CDR3 loop: CSVGGQGLEAFF. DNA for the CDR3: TGCAGCGTTGGTGGCCAGGGCCTTGAAGCTTTCTTT.